The T cell receptor (beta chain) under discussion was sequenced for a study of blood T cells in healthy people across ages. General study findings and limits: Underestimates were what the diversity estimates from one million T cells were considered to be.

Then a second PCR, running roughly 7 to 12 cycles, was carried out with a sample-barcoded 5' primer and a J-beta primer mix. TCRdb ran MiXCR on the 5' RACE reads and lists one entry per CDR3 protein. Found here are about 630,000 distinct CDR3 sequences, 21% of them singletons; the top ten hold about 3.6%. Germline CDR1 is MNHEY and CDR2 is SMNVEV (reference sequence). V was pared by 7 bases and J by 0 bases, with 9 bases of the junction left unmatched. This CDR3 has 17 amino acids. With respect to this clonotype: Its antigen is still unknown.

The sequence was obtained from a man aged 65 to 79 in good health. The chain combines TRBV27 with TRBJ2-6; TRBD1 agrees at 7 bases. Sequenced material: blood. Here the CDR3 reads CASKERQGSSGANVLTF. CDR3 sequence (DNA): TGTGCCAGCAAGGAAAGACAGGGTAGCTCTGGGGCCAACGTCCTGACTTTC. Using reference TRBV27 and TRBJ2-6 for the parts outside the CDR3, the full variable domain is EAQVTQNPRYLITVTGKKLTVTCSQNMNHEYMSWYRQDPGLGLRQIYYSMNVEVTDKGDVPEGYKVSRKEKRNFPLILESPSPNQTSLYFCASKERQGSSGANVLTFGAGSRLTVL.